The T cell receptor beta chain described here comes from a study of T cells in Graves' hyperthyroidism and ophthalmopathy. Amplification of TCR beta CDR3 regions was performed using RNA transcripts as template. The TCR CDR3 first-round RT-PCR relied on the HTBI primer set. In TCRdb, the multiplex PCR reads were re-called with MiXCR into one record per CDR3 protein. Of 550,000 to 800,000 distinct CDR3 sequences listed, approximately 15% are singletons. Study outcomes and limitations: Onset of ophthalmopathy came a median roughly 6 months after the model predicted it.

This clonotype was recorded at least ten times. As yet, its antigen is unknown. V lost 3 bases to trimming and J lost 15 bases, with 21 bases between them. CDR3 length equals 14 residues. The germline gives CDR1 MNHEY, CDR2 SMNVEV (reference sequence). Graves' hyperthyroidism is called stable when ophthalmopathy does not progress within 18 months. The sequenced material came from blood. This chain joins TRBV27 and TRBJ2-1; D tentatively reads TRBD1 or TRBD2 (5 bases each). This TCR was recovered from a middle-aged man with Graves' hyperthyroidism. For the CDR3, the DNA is TGTGCCAGCAGTTTGAACGGGGACCGATCGGGGAGGTTCTTC. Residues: CASSLNGDRSGRFF.